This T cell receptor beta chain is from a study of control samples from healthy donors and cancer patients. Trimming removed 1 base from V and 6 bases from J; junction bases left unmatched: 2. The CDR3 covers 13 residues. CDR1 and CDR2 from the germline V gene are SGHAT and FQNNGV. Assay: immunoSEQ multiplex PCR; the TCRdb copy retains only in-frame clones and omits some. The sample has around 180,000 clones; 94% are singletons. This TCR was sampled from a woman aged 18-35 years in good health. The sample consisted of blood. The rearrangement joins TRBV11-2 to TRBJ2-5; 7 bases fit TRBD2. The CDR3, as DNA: TGTGCCAGCAGCTTAGGGGAGGGACAGACCCAGTACTTC. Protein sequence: CASSLGEGQTQYF.